This TCR beta chain was obtained from a study of T cell clonality in common variable immunodeficiency (dated by TCRdb to between 2015 and 2017). Paper-wide results and their limitations: It was noted by the authors that sequencing of the repertoires of T cell subpopulations would be needed to clarify the cause of the increased clonality in CVID. Correlations of repertoire features with clinical complications were constrained by heterogeneity among patients within the CVID cohort. CVID TCRbeta sequences reportedly showed fewer deletions and N-nucleotide insertions and lacked highly modified clones with 13 or more V deletions. Even though DNA input was the same, control samples had an average of about 80,000 unique sequences each, compared with roughly 30,000 in CVID samples. Increased TCRbeta clonality was found in CVID subjects compared with healthy controls (t-test p = 0.018), with the increase being most characteristic of about a third of subjects. Healthy controls shared more TCRbeta clones with each other than CVID subjects shared among themselves (p < 0.0001).

CVID samples and control samples contributed equivalent amounts of genomic DNA as sequencing input. For every sample, a 60 bp segment covering the rearranged TCRbeta CDR3 region was amplified and then sequenced. The immunoSEQ assay, a bias-corrected multiplex PCR combined with high-throughput sequencing, was used for TCRbeta amplification. Processing in the source paper ran as follows. Every unique nucleotide sequence was considered a clone and was annotated with V, D and J genes, copy number and frequency. Sequences were labeled productive if in frame, and non-productive if out of frame or containing stop codons. Clonality was calculated from Shannon's entropy as previously described. Mean CDR3 Kyte-Doolittle hydropathy was derived from the predicted amino acid sequences of productive clones. Hierarchical clustering of scaled V gene usage was performed with the R hclust function using Manhattan distance and complete linkage. Clone sharing by CDR3 amino acid sequence was assessed by resampling 12 repertoires per group over 100 rounds. The repertoires were searched for 70 published EBV-specific and 245 published CMV-specific TCRbeta sequences. Two CVID samples that yielded fewer than 10,000 sequences were excluded from the analysis, so 42 CVID repertoires were retained. What TCRdb holds here is the immuneACCESS table cut down to in-frame rearrangements. Part of the clones is not present; checked against another copy, under half of the missing clones reflect an unresolved V gene, and the others are unexplained. The V and J calls and clone size come from that table; D and trimming were worked out from the DNA. Here the sample lists around 33,000 clones, none seen once only. About 30% of the sample rests with the top ten.

Diagnosis of CVID followed standard criteria, namely serum IgG, IgA and/or IgM below the normal range together with specific antibody deficiency. The CVID group comprised about 46 subjects, 15 or so female and approximately 30 male, aged about 8 to 64 years with a mean age of roughly 36. Most of the CVID patients and most of the healthy controls were of Caucasian heritage. All CVID subjects had received replacement immunoglobulin therapy for at least one year at the time of study participation. When blood was collected, none of the CVID subjects were ill or on immunomodulatory or immunosuppressive medication. From each donor, roughly 4.5 to 8 ml of heparinized peripheral whole blood was collected. Genomic DNA from adults with common variable immune deficiency (CVID) and from healthy adult controls was the source for sequencing TCRbeta CDR3 repertoires. Diluted blood was subjected to density centrifugation over Hypaque 1077 or Ficoll-Paque for isolation of peripheral blood mononuclear cells. Genomic DNA was obtained from unsorted mononuclear cells through either Qiagen column purification or a centrifugation-based method.

This clone was seen more than once but under ten times. The antigen it recognizes is unknown. The read halts 3 residues ahead of the CDR3 end, with the missing end drawn from the germline J gene. Between the V and J ends, shortened by 0 bases and 5 bases respectively, the junction contains 23 bases. The CDR3 sequence holds 20 residues, the cysteine and phenylalanine included. Part of the CDR3 DNA is given, 51 bases translated from base 1. CDR1 and CDR2, per the germline V gene (reference sequence), are LNHDA and SQIVND. This sequence originates from a human donor with common variable immunodeficiency. Input material: peripheral blood mononuclear cells. The chain is made from TRBV19 and TRBJ1-6, and the D gene may be TRBD1, 5 bases matching. The CDR3 region: CASSIEFGGLWRVNNSPLHF. CDR3 DNA, as far as it was read: TGTGCCAGTAGTATAGAATTCGGGGGACTCTGGAGGGTGAATAATTCACCC.